The source of this TCR beta chain is a study of T cell responses to AZD1222 COVID-19 vaccine. On this clone: Its antigen is as yet unknown.

Study-wide results and limits: Donors in the cohort were predominantly white British and more often female, and clonal diversity was possibly underestimated. Rises in breadth and depth of Spike-specific TCRs came after two AZD1222 doses. Baseline serology detected seropositivity in only a handful of AZD1222 recipients.

The CDR3 totals 16 residues. V was clipped by 4 bases and J by 3 bases; unmatched bases: 11. Germline assignment: CDR1 SGHNT and CDR2 YYREEE (reference sequence). Data came from immunoSEQ multiplex PCR; TCRdb stores just in-frame clones and leaves some out. The sample lists fewer than 80,000 clones, 88% occurring once. The material was peripheral blood, obtained 28 days after the second dose of the MenACWY control vaccine. The chain links TRBV5-4 to TRBJ2-7; 9 nucleotides agree with TRBD1. The receptor's source is an adult who received the MenACWY meningococcal vaccine as a control. DNA of the CDR3: TGTGCCAGCAGCCGTGGGACAGGGATTGGCAGCTACGAGCAGTACTTC. It codes for CASSRGTGIGSYEQYF. Full variable domain (rest looked up from reference TRBV5-4 and TRBJ2-7): ETGVTQSPTHLIKTRGQQVTLRCSSQSGHNTVSWYQQALGQGPQFIFQYYREEENGRGNFPPRFSGLQFPNYSSELNVNALELDDSALYLCASSRGTGIGSYEQYFGPGTRLTVT.